The rows below give T cell receptor beta chains drawn from one sample of a study of blood T cell repertoires in COVID-19. Only in-frame clones appear in the TCRdb table, and some are missing; sequencing was by immunoSEQ multiplex PCR. The sample has some 190,000 clones; roughly 80% are singletons. Sequencing was carried out using peripheral blood. Every receptor here comes from a woman in her 40s with COVID-19, enrolled during active disease. Both conserved end residues are part of each CDR3.

V: TRBV18
CDR3: CASSPAGQGSNEQFF

V: TRBV11-3
CDR3: CASSLGSGSRNEQFF

V: TRBV29-1
CDR3: CSVGLGTGLIFIF

V: TRBV5-6
CDR3: CASSLLAGGWDEQFF

V: TRBV6-2/TRBV6-3
CDR3: CASSYPGQATNQPQHF

V: TRBV28
CDR3: CASSLAGESTQYF

V: TRBV6-1
CDR3: CASSELDRLNEKLFF

V: TRBV7-2
CDR3: CASSFDSHNEQFF

V: TRBV7-8
CDR3: CASSLGLAGESSYNEQFF

V: TRBV12-3/TRBV12-4
CDR3: CASSLNREGYTF

V: TRBV20-1
CDR3: CSVSPGGEQYF

V: TRBV28
CDR3: CASEEVNTEAFF

V: TRBV2
CDR3: CASSAGGVQETQYF

V: TRBV7-3
CDR3: CASSSDGRGGEQFF

V: TRBV6-2/TRBV6-3
CDR3: CASSYFGGSAETQYF

V: TRBV7-6
CDR3: CASSLGGGGGGEQFF

V: TRBV3-1/TRBV3-2
CDR3: CASRTGVGGYTF

V: TRBV9
CDR3: CASSVVLAQGEQFF

V: TRBV6-5
CDR3: CASSRDRLYNEQFF

V: TRBV6-5
CDR3: CASSYQGGNTEAFF

V: TRBV14
CDR3: CASARVSNSPLHF

V: TRBV2
CDR3: CASKWTGGNTEAFF

V: TRBV7-9
CDR3: CASSLDGRKNTEAFF

V: TRBV28
CDR3: CASSIGTGGNQPQHF

V: TRBV7-8
CDR3: CASAWGRTRTGELFF

V: TRBV6-5
CDR3: CASTRYTDTQYF

V: TRBV5-1
CDR3: CASSESGSYYEQFF

V: TRBV4-1
CDR3: CASSQVRDSYEQYF

V: TRBV29-1
CDR3: CSVEDWASENNEQFF

V: TRBV27
CDR3: CASRFGGSGANVLTF

V: TRBV19
CDR3: CASRRTGGRDTQYF